This T cell receptor beta chain originates from a study of vaccination effects on CD4 cells after COVID-19. For the study at large: Samples taken from a few convalescent patients early and late after vaccination were obtained.

Of note for this clone: Its antigen is currently unknown.

The protocol was immunoSEQ multiplex PCR, while the TCRdb copy is restricted to in-frame clones and leaves out a portion. The table records 17,000 or so clones, over 60% of them present only once. Expansion with viral peptide pools was applied to antigen-specific CD4+ T cells by the ViraFEST assay prior to sequencing. The authors isolated CD4+ T cells after roughly 10 days of culture. The person acquired a PCR-confirmed SARS-CoV-2 infection between March and December 2020. Participants were vaccinated with two doses of either the BNT162b2 or mRNA-1273 vaccine. Trimming stripped 5 bases from V and 2 bases from J, with 13 bases between. Germline V CDR1 and CDR2: SGHTA, FQGNSA. There are 14 residues in the CDR3.

V gene TRBV7-2 combines with J gene TRBJ2-7; D call uncertain. The material was CD4+ T cells from PBMCs cultured with SARS-CoV-2 spike peptides, obtained after COVID-19 vaccination. The TCR sequence derives from a human donor who had a prior SARS-CoV-2 infection. CDR3 bases: TGTGCCAGCAGCCCCGACTGGGCTACCTACGAGCAGTACTTC. It yields the protein CASSPDWATYEQYF.